The 8 T cell receptor beta chains presented below share a single source sample, sequenced in a study of blood T cell repertoires in COVID-19. The protocol was immunoSEQ multiplex PCR, while the TCRdb copy is restricted to in-frame clones and leaves out a portion. The sample lists roughly 500,000 clones, nearly 90% occurring once. Sequenced: peripheral blood. These receptors were collected from a man between 18 and 29 years old with COVID-19, enrolled during active disease.

This chain connects TRBV7-3 to TRBJ2-2; TRBD1 might be the D (5 bases). Germline V gene sequence: CDR1 SGHTA, CDR2 FQGTGA. Trimming took 5 bases from V and 1 from J, leaving 14 bases between them. The CDR3 contains 16 residues. CDR3 in DNA: TGTGCCAGCAGCGCCCTTGGGGCACAGAACACCGGGGAGCTGTTTTTT. This translates into CASSALGAQNTGELFF.

This clone was counted at least ten times. CDR3 region: CASSLTPLAEETQYF. In DNA, the CDR3 is TGTGCCAGCAGCTTAACCCCCCTAGCGGAAGAGACCCAGTACTTC. The rearrangement links TRBV9 to TRBJ2-5, with 7 positions matching TRBD2. Germline V lookup: CDR1 SGDLS, CDR2 YYNGEE. The CDR3 has 15 amino acids. Trimming cost V 4 bases and J 3 bases; bases outside gene matches: 9.

This clone was observed a handful of times. The CDR3 nucleotides are TGTGCCAGCAGCCTACAGGGGGGATATGAGTACGAGCAGTACTTC. Its translation is CASSLQGGYEYEQYF. The V gene is TRBV5-4, the J gene TRBJ2-7; 8 bases agree with TRBD1. This CDR3 has 15 amino acids. Germline V CDR1 and CDR2: SGHNT, YYREEE (reference sequence). Unmatched junction bases numbered 10, after V lost 4 bases and J lost 4 bases.

This clone has more than one count but fewer than ten. The rearrangement links TRBV19 to TRBJ2-1, with 7 positions matching TRBD1. The length of the CDR3 is 14 residues. J gave up 6 bases and V 5 bases, and 7 bases lay outside the gene matches. Per germline, CDR1 LNHDA and CDR2 SQIVND (reference sequence). The CDR3 sequence is CASSPGQSLNEQFF. CDR3 nucleotide sequence: TGTGCCAGTAGTCCGGGACAGTCACTCAATGAGCAGTTCTTC.

The V call is TRBV30, the J call TRBJ2-2, with 12 nucleotides matching TRBD2. J lost 6 bases, V lost 8 bases, and 10 bases had no gene match. The germline V gene has CDR1 GTSNPN and CDR2 SVGIG (reference sequence). The CDR3 sequence is 15 residues long. CDR3 nucleotides: TGTGCCGGAACGTCTAGCGGGAGGGCCTCCGGGGAGCTGTTTTTT. Translation: CAGTSSGRASGELFF.

The rearrangement links TRBV11-2 to TRBJ1-1; D is uncertain. The CDR3 has 13 residues. Germline V gene lookup returns CDR1 SGHAT and CDR2 FQNNGV. The germline V and J ends were trimmed by 5 bases and 7 bases, with 14 bases remaining between them. The CDR3 loop is CASSRRENGEAFF. In DNA, the CDR3 is TGTGCCAGCAGCCGTCGCGAGAACGGTGAAGCTTTCTTT.

The genes are TRBV5-4 and TRBJ1-1; a weak D match, TRBD1 (5 bases). CDR1 is SGHNT and CDR2 is YYREEE in the germline V gene (reference sequence). V lost 3 bases, J lost 1 base, and 10 bases lay in between. The CDR3 sequence is 14 residues long. CDR3 DNA sequence: TGTGCCAGCAGCTACCCCGACAGGAACACTGAAGCTTTCTTT. This sequence encodes CASSYPDRNTEAFF. The full variable domain, with the rest looked up from reference TRBV5-4 and TRBJ1-1, is ETGVTQSPTHLIKTRGQQVTLRCSSQSGHNTVSWYQQALGQGPQFIFQYYREEENGRGNFPPRFSGLQFPNYSSELNVNALELDDSALYLCASSYPDRNTEAFFGQGTRLTVV.

DNA for the CDR3: TGCGCCAGCAGTGAGTCTCCACGGGTGAACACTGAAGCTTTCTTT. Residues: CASSESPRVNTEAFF. The chain recombines TRBV10-1 with TRBJ1-1; D not certain. The germline V gene encodes CDR1 WNHNN and CDR2 SYGVQD (reference sequence). The CDR3 totals 15 residues. The germline V and J ends were trimmed by 0 bases and 0 bases, with 8 bases remaining between them.